A single TCR beta chain is shown here with its context. Its antigen is not known. Trimming removed 4 bases from V and 4 bases from J, with 13 bases in between. The CDR3 spans 14 residues. CDR1 is LNHDA, CDR2 SQIVND, per germline (reference sequence). Repertoires were generated with immunoSEQ multiplex PCR, while TCRdb's copy carries only in-frame clones and drops some. The table has 97,000 or so clones, roughly 85% seen once; the top ten hold around 3.9%. The sample comes from a study of cytomegalovirus exposure and HLA in healthy donors. General study results and limits: First-cohort TCR clusters tended to co-occur in the approximately 110 validation repertoires, a later analysis found. The classifier, whose performance was assessed in both the original and validation cohorts, reportedly diagnosed cytomegalovirus status with high specificity and sensitivity.

The chain combines TRBV19 with TRBJ1-2; D gene uncertain. The material sequenced was PBMCs. This clonotype was sampled from a woman in her twenties or thirties in good health and CMV-seronegative. CDR3 sequence reads: CASSRLESLYGYTF. CDR3 bases: TGTGCCAGTAGTAGGTTGGAGAGCCTCTATGGCTACACCTTC.